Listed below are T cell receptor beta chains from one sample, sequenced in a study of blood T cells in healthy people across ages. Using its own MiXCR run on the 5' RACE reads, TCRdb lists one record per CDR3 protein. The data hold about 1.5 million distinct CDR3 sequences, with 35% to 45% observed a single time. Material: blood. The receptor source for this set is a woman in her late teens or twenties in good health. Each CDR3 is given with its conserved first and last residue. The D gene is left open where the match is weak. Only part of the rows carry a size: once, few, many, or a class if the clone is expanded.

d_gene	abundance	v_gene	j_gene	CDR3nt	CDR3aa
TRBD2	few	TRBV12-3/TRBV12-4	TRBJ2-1	TGTGCCAGCAGTATAAGACTAGCGGGAGAGCAGTTCTTC	CASSIRLAGEQFF
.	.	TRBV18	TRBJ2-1	TGTGCCAGCTCACCGGGGGCGGCCCCCTCCTACAATGAGCAGTTCTTC	CASSPGAAPSYNEQFF
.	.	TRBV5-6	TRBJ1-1	TGTGCCAGCAGCTTGTTTCAGGACTTCTTAATGAACACTGAAGCTTTCTTT	CASSLFQDFLMNTEAFF
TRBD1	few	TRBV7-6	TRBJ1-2	TGTGCCAGCAGCACGGGACAGGGGAAGAACTATGGCTACACCTTC	CASSTGQGKNYGYTF
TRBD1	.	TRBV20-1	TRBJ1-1	TGCAGTGCTAGAGATGGGGCCCCCACAGGGGGGACTGAAGCTTTCTTT	CSARDGAPTGGTEAFF
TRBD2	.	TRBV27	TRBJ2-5	TGTGCCAGCAGTTCCAACCCGACCCATGGGGGGGGACCGGGGAATGAGCAGTACTTC	CASSSNPTHGGGPGNEQYF
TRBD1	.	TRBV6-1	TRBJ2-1	TGTGCCAGCAGGGTAGGACAGGGAAGGACCTACAATGAGCAGTTCTTC	CASRVGQGRTYNEQFF
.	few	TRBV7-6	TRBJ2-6	TGTGCCAGCAGCTCGACCCCTCCAATTGCTGGGGCCAACGTCCTGACTTTC	CASSSTPPIAGANVLTF
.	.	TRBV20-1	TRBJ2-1	TGCAGTGCTCAAAGAACTAGTGGCTACAATGAGCAGTTCTTC	CSAQRTSGYNEQFF
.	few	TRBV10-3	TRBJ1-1	TGTGCCATCAGTGCCCTGGGAACTGAAGCTTTCTTT	CAISALGTEAFF
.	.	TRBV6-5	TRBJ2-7	TGTGCCAGCAGGCTCGGGTCTTCTCCCGAGCAGTACTTC	CASRLGSSPEQYF
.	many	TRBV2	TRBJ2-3	TGTGCCAGCAGTGAAGCGACTAGCACAGATACGCAGTATTTT	CASSEATSTDTQYF
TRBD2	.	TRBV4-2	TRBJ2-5	TGTGCCAGCAGCCAAGGACAGGGACTAGCGGCCGGCTCCCAGTACTTC	CASSQGQGLAAGSQYF
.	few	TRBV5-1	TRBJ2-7	TGCGCCAGCAGCTTGGAGAGACTGGGGCGTATGAGCGAGCAGTACTTC	CASSLERLGRMSEQYF
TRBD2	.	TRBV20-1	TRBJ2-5	TGCAGTACTAGGAGAGGACTAGCTGGTGAGACCCAGTACTTC	CSTRRGLAGETQYF
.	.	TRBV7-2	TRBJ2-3	TGTGCCAGCAGCCCCCGGGCGCGGGAATTTAGCACAGATACGCAGTATTTT	CASSPRAREFSTDTQYF
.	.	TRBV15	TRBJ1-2	TGTGCCACCAGCAACCGACAGAACTATGGCTACACCTTC	CATSNRQNYGYTF
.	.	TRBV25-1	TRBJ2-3	TGTGCCAGCCCTCCGGCACATCCCGTGCAGTATTTT	CASPPAHPVQYF